Given below is one TCR beta chain in context. Its specificity is not known. The data derive from a study of T cells in localized non-small cell lung cancer. Study outcomes and limitations: Uninvolved adjacent lung, not tumor, had the highest T cell clonality. A raised T cell density in blood coincided with lengthier overall survival.

From germline, CDR1 is SNHLY and CDR2 FYNNEI. CDR3 length: 14 amino acids. Trimming shortened V by 7 bases and J by 1 base, and 11 bases separated the two germline ends. TCRdb's copy holds only in-frame clones and misses some; the assay was immunoSEQ multiplex PCR. The table records approximately 65,000 clones, 81% of them present only once. The sequenced sample was PBMCs, obtained before any cancer treatment. V and J are TRBV2 and TRBJ2-4; D unresolved. This clonotype originated in a man between 35 and 75 years old with stage II lung adenocarcinoma. CDR3 sequence (DNA): TGTGCCAGCATGGCAGAGGTGGCCAAAAACATTCAGTACTTC. It translates to CASMAEVAKNIQYF. Using reference TRBV2 and TRBJ2-4 for the parts outside the CDR3, the full variable domain is EPEVTQTPSHQVTQMGQEVILRCVPISNHLYFYWYRQILGQKVEFLVSFYNNEISEKSEIFDDQFSVERPDGSNFTLKIRSTKLEDSAMYFCASMAEVAKNIQYFGAGTRLSVL.